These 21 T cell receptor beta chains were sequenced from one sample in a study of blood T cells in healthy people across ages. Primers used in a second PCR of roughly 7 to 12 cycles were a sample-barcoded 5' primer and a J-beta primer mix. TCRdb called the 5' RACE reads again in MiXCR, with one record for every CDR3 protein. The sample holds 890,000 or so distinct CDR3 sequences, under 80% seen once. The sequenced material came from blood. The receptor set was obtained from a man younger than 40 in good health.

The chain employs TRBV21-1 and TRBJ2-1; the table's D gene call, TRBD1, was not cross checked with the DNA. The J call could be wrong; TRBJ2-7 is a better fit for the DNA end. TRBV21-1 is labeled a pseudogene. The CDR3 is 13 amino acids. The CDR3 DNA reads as TGTGCCAGCAGCAAAGCTCCCCTCGGCGAGCAGTACTTC. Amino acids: CASSKAPLGEQYF.

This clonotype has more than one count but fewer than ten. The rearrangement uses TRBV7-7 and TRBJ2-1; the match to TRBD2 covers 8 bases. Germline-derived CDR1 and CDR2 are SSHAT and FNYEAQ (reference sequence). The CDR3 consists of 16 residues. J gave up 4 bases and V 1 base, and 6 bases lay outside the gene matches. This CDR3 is CASSLVSSGPYNEQFF. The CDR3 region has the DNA TGTGCCAGCAGCTTAGTATCTAGCGGGCCTTACAATGAGCAGTTCTTC.

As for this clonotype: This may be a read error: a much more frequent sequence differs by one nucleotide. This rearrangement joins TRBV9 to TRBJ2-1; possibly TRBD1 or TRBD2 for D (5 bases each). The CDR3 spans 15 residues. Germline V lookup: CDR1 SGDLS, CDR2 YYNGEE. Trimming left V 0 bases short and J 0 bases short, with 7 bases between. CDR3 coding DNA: TGTGCCAGCAGCGTAGGGGGGATCTCCTACAATGAGCAGTTCTTC. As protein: CASSVGGISYNEQFF.

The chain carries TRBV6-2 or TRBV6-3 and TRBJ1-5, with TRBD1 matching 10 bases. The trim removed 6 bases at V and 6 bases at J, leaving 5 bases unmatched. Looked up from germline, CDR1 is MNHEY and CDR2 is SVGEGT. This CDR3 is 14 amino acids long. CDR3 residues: CASRPTGGRQPQHF. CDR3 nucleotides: TGTGCCAGCAGACCGACAGGGGGCCGTCAGCCCCAGCATTTT.

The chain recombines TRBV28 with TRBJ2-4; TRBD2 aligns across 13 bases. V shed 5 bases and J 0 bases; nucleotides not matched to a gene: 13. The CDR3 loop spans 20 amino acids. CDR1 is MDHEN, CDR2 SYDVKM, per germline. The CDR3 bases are TGTGCCAGCAGTCGCTCAATTACTAGCGGGGGGGCCCTAGCCAAAAACATTCAGTACTTC. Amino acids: CASSRSITSGGALAKNIQYF. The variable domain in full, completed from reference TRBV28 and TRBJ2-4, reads DVKVTQSSRYLVKRTGEKVFLECVQDMDHENMFWYRQDPGLGLRLIYFSYDVKMKEKGDIPEGYSVSREKKERFSLILESASTNQTSMYLCASSRSITSGGALAKNIQYFGAGTRLSVL.

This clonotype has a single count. The CDR3, as DNA: TGTGCCAGCAGCTTAAGTGGGATCGGGGCCAACGTCCTGACTTTC. Protein: CASSLSGIGANVLTF. This sequence joins TRBV7-2 and TRBJ2-6, with unresolved D. The CDR3 spans 15 residues. The V and J ends lost 2 bases and 4 bases respectively, with 9 bases between them. The germline CDR1 and CDR2 sequences are SGHTA and FQGNSA.

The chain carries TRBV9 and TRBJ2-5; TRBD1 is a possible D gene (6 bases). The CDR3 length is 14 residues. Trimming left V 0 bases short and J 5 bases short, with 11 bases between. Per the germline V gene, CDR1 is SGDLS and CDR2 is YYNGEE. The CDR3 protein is CASSVAGALETQYF. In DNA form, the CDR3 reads TGTGCCAGCAGCGTAGCAGGGGCCTTGGAGACCCAGTACTTC.

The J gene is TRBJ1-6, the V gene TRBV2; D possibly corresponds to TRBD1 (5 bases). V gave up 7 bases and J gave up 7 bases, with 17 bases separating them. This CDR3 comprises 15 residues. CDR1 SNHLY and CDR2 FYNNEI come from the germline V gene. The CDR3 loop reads CASTRDGRSNSPLHF. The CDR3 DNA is TGTGCCAGCACCCGGGACGGCCGCTCAAATTCACCCCTCCACTTT.

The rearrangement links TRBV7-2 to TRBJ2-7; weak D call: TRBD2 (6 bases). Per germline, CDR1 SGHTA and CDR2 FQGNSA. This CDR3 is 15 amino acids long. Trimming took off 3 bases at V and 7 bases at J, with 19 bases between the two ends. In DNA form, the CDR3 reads TGTGCCAGCAGCTTCCTGGGACTCACCTCTGGGGAGCAGTACTTC. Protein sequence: CASSFLGLTSGEQYF.

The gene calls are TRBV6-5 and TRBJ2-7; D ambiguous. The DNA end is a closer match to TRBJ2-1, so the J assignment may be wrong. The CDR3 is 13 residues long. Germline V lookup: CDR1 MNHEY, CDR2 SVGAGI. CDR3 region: CASSYSSGHEQFF. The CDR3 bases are TGTGCCAGCAGTTACTCGTCGGGCCATGAGCAGTTCTTC.

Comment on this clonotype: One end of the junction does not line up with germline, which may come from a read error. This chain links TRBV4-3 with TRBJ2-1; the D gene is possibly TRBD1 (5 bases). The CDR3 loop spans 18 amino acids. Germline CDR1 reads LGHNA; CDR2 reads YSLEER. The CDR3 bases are TGCGCCAGCAGCCCGAGTGTCTGGGGCGCACAGTCCTACAACGAGCAGTTCTTC. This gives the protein CASSPSVWGAQSYNEQFF.

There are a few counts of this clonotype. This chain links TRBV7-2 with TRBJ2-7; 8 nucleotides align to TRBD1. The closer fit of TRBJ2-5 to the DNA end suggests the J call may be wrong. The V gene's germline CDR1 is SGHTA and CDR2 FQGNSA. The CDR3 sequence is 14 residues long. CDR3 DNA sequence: TGTGCCAGCAGCGACACAGGGGGGATGGAGACCCAGTACTTC. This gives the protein CASSDTGGMETQYF.

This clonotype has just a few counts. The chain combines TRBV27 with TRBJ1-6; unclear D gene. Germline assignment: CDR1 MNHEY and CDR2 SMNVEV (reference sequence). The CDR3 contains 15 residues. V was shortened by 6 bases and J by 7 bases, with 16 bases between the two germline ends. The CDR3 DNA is TGTGCCAGCAGCTTACGGGAACTTCCCAATTCACCCCTCCACTTT. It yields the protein CASSLRELPNSPLHF.

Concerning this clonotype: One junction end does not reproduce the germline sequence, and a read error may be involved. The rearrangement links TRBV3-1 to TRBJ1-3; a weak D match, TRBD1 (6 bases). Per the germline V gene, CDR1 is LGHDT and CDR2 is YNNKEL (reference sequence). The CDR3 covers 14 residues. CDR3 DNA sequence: TGTGCCAGCAGCCAAGGGGGGCTTGGAGACACCATATATTTT. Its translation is CASSQGGLGDTIYF.

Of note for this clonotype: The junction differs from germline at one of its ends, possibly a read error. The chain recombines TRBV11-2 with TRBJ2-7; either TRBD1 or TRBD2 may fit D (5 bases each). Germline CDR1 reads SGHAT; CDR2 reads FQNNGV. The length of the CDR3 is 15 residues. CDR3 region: CASSVDLGRTYEQYF. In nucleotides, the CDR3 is TGTGCCAGCAGCGTAGACCTGGGACGGACCTACGAGCAGTACTTC.

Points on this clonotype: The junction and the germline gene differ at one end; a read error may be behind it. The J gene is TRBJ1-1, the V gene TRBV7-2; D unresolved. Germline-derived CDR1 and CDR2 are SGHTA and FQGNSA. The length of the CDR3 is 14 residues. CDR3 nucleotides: TGTGCCAGCACCGTGGATAGGCGGAACACTGTAGCTTTCTTT. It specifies CASTVDRRNTVAFF.

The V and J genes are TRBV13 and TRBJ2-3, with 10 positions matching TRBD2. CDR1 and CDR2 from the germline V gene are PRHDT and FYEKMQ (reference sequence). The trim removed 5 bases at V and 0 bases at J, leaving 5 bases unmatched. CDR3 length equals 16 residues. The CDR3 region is CASSPERGGSTDTQYF. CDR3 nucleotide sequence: TGTGCCAGCAGCCCTGAGCGGGGGGGCAGCACAGATACGCAGTATTTT. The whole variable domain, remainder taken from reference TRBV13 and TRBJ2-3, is AAGVIQSPRHLIKEKRETATLKCYPIPRHDTVYWYQQGPGQDPQFLISFYEKMQSDKGSIPDRFSAQQFSDYHSELNMSSLELGDSALYFCASSPERGGSTDTQYFGPGTRLTVL.

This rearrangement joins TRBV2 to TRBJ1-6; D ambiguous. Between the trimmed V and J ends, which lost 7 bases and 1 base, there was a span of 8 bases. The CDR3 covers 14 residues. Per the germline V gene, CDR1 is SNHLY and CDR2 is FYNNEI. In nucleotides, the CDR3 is TGTGCCAGCACTCGCGGTTCCTATAATTCACCCCTCCACTTT. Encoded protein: CASTRGSYNSPLHF.

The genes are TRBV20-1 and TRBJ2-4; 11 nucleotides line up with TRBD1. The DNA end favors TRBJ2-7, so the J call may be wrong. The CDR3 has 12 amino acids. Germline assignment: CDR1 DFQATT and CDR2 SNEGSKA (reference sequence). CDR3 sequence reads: CSVGQGGYEQYF. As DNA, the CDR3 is TGCAGTGTGGGACAGGGGGGCTACGAGCAGTACTTC.

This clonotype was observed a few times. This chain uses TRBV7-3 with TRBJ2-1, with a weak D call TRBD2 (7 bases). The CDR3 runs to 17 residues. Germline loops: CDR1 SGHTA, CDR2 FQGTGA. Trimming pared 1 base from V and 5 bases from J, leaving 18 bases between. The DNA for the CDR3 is TGTGCCAGCAGCTTAAAGAGACTTCGGGGGGCCAACAATGAGCAGTTCTTC. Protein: CASSLKRLRGANNEQFF.

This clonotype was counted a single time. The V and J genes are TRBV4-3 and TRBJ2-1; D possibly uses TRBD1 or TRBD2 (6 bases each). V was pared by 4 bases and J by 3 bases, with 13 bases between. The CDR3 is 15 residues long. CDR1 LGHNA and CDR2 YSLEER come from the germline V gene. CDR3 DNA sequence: TGCGCCAGCAGCCTTTGGGGGGCCATCTACAATGAGCAGTTCTTC. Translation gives CASSLWGAIYNEQFF.